This T cell receptor beta chain originates from a study of blood T cells in healthy people across ages. Whole-study results and caveats: Naive T cell percentage by flow cytometry tracked strongly with beta diversity.

The authors ran a second PCR of about 7 to 11 cycles using a sample-barcoded 5' primer and a J-beta primer mix. Each sample provided no less than 2.5 million CDR3-containing paired-end reads. TCRdb processed the 5' RACE reads anew with MiXCR; each CDR3 protein has one entry. The sample lists about 1.4 million distinct CDR3 sequences; almost 60% were seen once. Regarding this clonotype: As yet, its antigen is unknown.

In each sample, at least 6.5 million PBMCs were isolated. V was pared by 2 bases and J by 2 bases, with 6 bases of the junction left unmatched. CDR3 length equals 15 residues. Germline lookup yields CDR1 MGHDK and CDR2 SYGVNS. Sequences were obtained from blood. The chain couples TRBV25-1 to TRBJ2-7, with 7 positions matching TRBD2. The sequence was obtained from a young man in good health. The chain's CDR3 is CASSEEEGTTYEQYF. The CDR3 DNA reads TGTGCCAGCAGTGAAGAAGAGGGGACTACCTACGAGCAGTACTTC.